The present T cell receptor beta chain was sequenced within a study of Ad26.COV2.S vaccination and SARS-CoV-2 variants. Overall study results and limits: After vaccination, reports described spike-specific CD8+ and CD4+ T cell responses as showing substantial breadth.

Regarding treatment: around 19 received Ad26.COV2.S at low or high dose, single or two shots; about 5 received placebo; per-sample allocation not given. Day 63 following the first vaccine or placebo injection was when the samples were taken. Donor was an adult aged 18-55 years in Boston. Worth noting for this clone: What it binds is unknown.

Trimming removed 0 bases at V and 1 base at J, with 8 bases between. CDR1 is SGHRS and CDR2 is YFSETQ in the germline V gene. This CDR3 contains 15 residues. Libraries were prepared by immunoSEQ multiplex PCR; TCRdb keeps only in-frame clonotypes and omits some of them. The profile shows hundreds of thousands of clones, about 90% of them singletons. This rearrangement joins TRBV5-1 to TRBJ2-1, with D hard to call. The sequenced sample was peripheral blood, obtained in a trial of Ad26.COV2.S vaccine versus placebo. The receptor was derived from a person between 18 and 59 years old who received the Ad26.COV2.S COVID-19 vaccine or a placebo. This chain's CDR3 is CASSLGLSSYNEQFF. The CDR3 DNA sequence: TGCGCCAGCAGCTTGGGACTCAGTTCCTACAATGAGCAGTTCTTC.